The entry below gives a single T cell receptor (beta chain) sequence along with its context. Its cognate antigen is unknown. This record comes from a study of shared clonotypes between healthy human individuals. Study results and caveats: Clonotypes which were not shared had lower generation probabilities than clonotypes that all four donors shared. Around 5% was the fraction of naive CD4 clonotypes found shared across several donors.

The ends lost 6 bases at V and 4 bases at J; junction bases unmatched: 13. The CDR3 spans 16 residues. CDR1 SGHAT and CDR2 FQDESV come from the germline V gene (reference sequence). Data came from immunoSEQ multiplex PCR; TCRdb stores just in-frame clones and leaves some out. The table shows roughly 2.5 million clones, with approximately 90% occurring only once. The sequencing input was naive CD4+ T cells sorted from blood. As to subset: CD45RA+ positively selected. The TCR was taken from a man aged 18 to 30 in good health. The chain uses TRBV11-1 and TRBJ1-1, with TRBD1 identical over 8 bases. CDR3 loop: CASRGATGTGVTEAFF. The CDR3 region has the DNA TGTGCCAGCAGAGGAGCTACCGGGACAGGCGTCACTGAAGCTTTCTTT.